This T cell receptor (beta chain) was captured in a study of early T cells in non-severe SARS-CoV-2 infection. This clonotype showed up many times. Each CDR3 protein gets one entry after TCRdb re-called the 5' RACE reads with MiXCR. The sample lists 75,000 to 100,000 distinct CDR3 sequences, approximately 17% occurring once. Germline V CDR1 and CDR2: SGHTA, FQGNSA. Trimming took off 5 bases at V and 3 bases at J, with 11 bases between the two ends. This CDR3 spans 14 amino acids. The genes are TRBV7-2 and TRBJ1-3; D is undetermined. The source is an adult who was a healthcare worker with PCR-confirmed SARS-CoV-2 infection or an uninfected control (not recorded which). The material sequenced was whole blood. The CDR3: CASSPTQYGNTIYF. The DNA of the CDR3 is TGTGCCAGCAGCCCCACACAATATGGAAACACCATATATTTT.